Listed here are 21 T cell receptor beta chains from one sample, sequenced in a study of tumor-infiltrating lymphocytes in primary liver carcinoma. Between roughly 20 and 30 mg of unsorted bulk tissue served as the source from which RNA and DNA were co-extracted. Using a constant-region primer together with ProtoScript II reverse transcriptase, TCR beta cDNA was made from around 500 ng of total RNA. Investigators got TCR beta libraries out of three nested multiplex PCR rounds, done with slightly modified ARM-PCR. Each of the first two PCR rounds ran around 10 cycles with TRBV1-TRBV30 forward and C-beta reverse primers. Each CDR3 protein gets one entry after TCRdb re-called the multiplex PCR reads with MiXCR. The table records 40,000 to 60,000 distinct CDR3 sequences, about two thirds of them present only once. Input material: liver tumor tissue from sampling region 5. Subset of the sample: tumor region T5, tumor centre. Receptors were obtained from a man in his forties or fifties with primary liver carcinoma and hepatitis B virus infection.

A remark on this clonotype: One end of the junction fails to match germline, which may point to a read error. The chain uses TRBV6-5 and TRBJ1-5; a weak D match, TRBD1 (5 bases). This CDR3 has 14 residues. CDR1 MNHEY and CDR2 SVGAGI come from the germline V gene. The CDR3 sequence: CASSLSGKGQPQHF. In nucleotides, the CDR3 is TGTGCCAGCAGTCTTTCAGGGAAGGGGCAGCCCCAACATTTT.

Concerning this clonotype itself: An end of the junction does not agree with germline; a read error may underlie this. The chain couples TRBV28 to TRBJ2-7; 9 bases match TRBD2. The CDR3 has 14 amino acids. Germline V CDR1 and CDR2: MDHEN, SYDVKM. CDR3: CVSSRLAVLYEQYF. Here the CDR3 DNA reads TGTGTCAGCAGCAGACTAGCGGTGCTCTACGAACAGTACTTC.

This clonotype was found many times. This CDR3 is CASSKTGSWNSPLHF. CDR3 nucleotide sequence: TGTGCCAGCAGTAAGACAGGTTCCTGGAATTCACCCCTCCACTTT. The V call is TRBV7-9, the J call TRBJ1-6; D might be TRBD1 (6 bases). Trimming took 6 bases from V and 7 from J, leaving 16 bases between them. This CDR3 has 15 amino acids. The V gene's germline CDR1 is SEHNR and CDR2 FQNEAQ (reference sequence). Variable domain in full (rest from reference TRBV7-9 and TRBJ1-6): DTGVSQNPRHKITKRGQNVTFRCDPISEHNRLYWYRQTLGQGPEFLTYFQNEAQLEKSRLLSDRFSAERPKGSFSTLEIQRTEQGDSAMYLCASSKTGSWNSPLHFGNGTRLTVT.

Comment on this clonotype: The CDR3 end shows no conserved phenylalanine or tryptophan, and so a read error is likely. The CDR3 loop reads CAGSSGQGGHEQYS. DNA for the CDR3: TGTGCCGGCAGCTCAGGACAGGGGGGCCACGAGCAGTACTCC. The chain links TRBV11-2 to TRBJ2-7, with 10 bases lining up with TRBD1. Germline CDR1 is SGHAT and CDR2 is FQNNGV. This CDR3 is 14 amino acids long.

The rearrangement uses TRBV29-1 and TRBJ2-4; D is perhaps TRBD2 (6 bases). V gave up 4 bases and J gave up 12 bases, with 16 bases separating them. This CDR3 region has 12 residues. The germline V gene encodes CDR1 SQVTM and CDR2 ANQGSEA. The CDR3 sequence is CSVGASEDTQYF. CDR3 DNA sequence: TGCAGCGTTGGGGCTAGCGAGGACACTCAGTACTTC.

In regard to this clonotype: Here the CDR3 omits its conserved ending phenylalanine or tryptophan, so a read error is the likely source. It is unclear where the CDR3 begins or ends on the DNA, so no DNA is shown, and the CDR3 is as TCRdb lists it. The chain links TRBV7-8 to TRBJ2-5; the tabulated D call, TRBD1, remains unverified against the DNA. The germline V gene encodes CDR1 SGHVS and CDR2 FQNEAQ. Counting both end residues, the CDR3 totals 15 amino acids. CDR3 loop: CASSPLYSTQETQHI.

This clonotype showed up just once. The rearrangement links TRBV10-3 to TRBJ2-3, with 10 nucleotides matching TRBD2. The V gene's germline CDR1 is ENHRY and CDR2 SYGVKD. This CDR3 contains 18 residues. V was clipped by 8 bases and J by 5 bases; unmatched bases: 19. The CDR3 spells CAISRRILAGEGRDTQYF. CDR3 sequence (DNA): TGTGCCATCTCAAGGAGGATTCTAGCGGGAGAGGGGAGAGATACGCAGTATTTT.

There are a few counts of this clonotype. A clone one base away is much larger, so this may be a read error. CDR3 region: CASSLGGGNSYNEQFF. CDR3 bases: TGCGCCAGCAGCTTGGGAGGCGGGAACTCCTACAATGAGCAGTTCTTC. This chain links TRBV5-1 with TRBJ2-1, with a tentative D call TRBD2 (6 bases). The CDR3 spans 16 residues. With 0 bases removed from V and 0 bases from J, the gap between germline ends came to 10 bases. The germline CDR1 and CDR2 sequences are SGHRS and YFSETQ.

This clonotype has only one observation. An end of the junction does not agree with germline; a read error may underlie this. J is TRBJ2-6 and V is TRBV12-3 or TRBV12-4; 7 bases match TRBD2. The CDR3 runs 18 residues. The CDR3 sequence: CASSEMTSTNSWANVLTF. CDR3 nucleotides: TGTGCCAGCAGTGAGATGACTAGCACTAACTCTTGGGCCAACGTCCTGACTTTC.

With respect to this clonotype: One junction end disagrees with the germline gene, perhaps due to a read error. The genes are TRBV5-4 and TRBJ2-2, with D possibly being TRBD2 (6 bases). Germline CDR1 is SGHNT and CDR2 is YYREEE (reference sequence). The CDR3 consists of 15 residues. The CDR3 DNA follows: TGTGCCAGCAGCCCCTTTAGCGGAGGCACCGGGGCGCTGTTTTTT. Translated, it gives CASSPFSGGTGALFF.

Concerning this clonotype itself: The junction shows a germline mismatch at one end, possibly a read error. This chain connects TRBV12-3 or TRBV12-4 to TRBJ2-3, with D perhaps matching TRBD2 (5 bases). This CDR3 comprises 12 residues. The CDR3 bases are TGTGCCAGCAGTCGGATGGATGGGGAGCAGTACTTT. Its translation: CASSRMDGEQYF.

The table lists this clonotype with a few counts. The chain carries TRBV7-9 and TRBJ2-5; D gene unclear. CDR1 SEHNR and CDR2 FQNEAQ come from the germline V gene (reference sequence). The length of the CDR3 is 14 residues. V gave up 1 base and J gave up 3 bases, with 9 bases separating them. The CDR3 sequence: CASSLEVSKETQYF. DNA for the CDR3: TGTGCCAGCAGCTTAGAGGTATCTAAAGAGACCCAGTACTTC.

This clonotype has just a few counts. The V gene is TRBV5-1, the J gene TRBJ2-3; D ambiguous. The end of the DNA fits TRBJ1-5 better, so the J call may be wrong. Germline assignment: CDR1 SGHRS and CDR2 YFSETQ. The CDR3 is made up of 15 amino acids. The CDR3 loop is CASSLTGGRTDTQHF. CDR3 DNA sequence: TGCGCCAGCAGCTTAACGGGAGGGCGCACAGATACGCAGCATTTT.

The chain recombines TRBV18 with TRBJ2-2; D tentatively fits TRBD1 or TRBD2 (6 bases each). The length of the CDR3 is 18 residues. The germline V and J ends were trimmed by 1 base and 4 bases, with 19 bases remaining between them. The germline V gene has CDR1 KGHSH and CDR2 LQKENI. The DNA for the CDR3 is TGTGCCAGCTCACCACTGGTCTTGGGACACGGGAGCACCGGGGAGCTGTTTTTT. It translates to CASSPLVLGHGSTGELFF. The full variable domain, completed using reference TRBV18 and TRBJ2-2, is NAGVMQNPRHLVRRRGQEARLRCSPMKGHSHVYWYRQLPEEGLKFMVYLQKENIIDESGMPKERFSAEFPKEGPSILRIQQVVRGDSAAYFCASSPLVLGHGSTGELFFGEGSRLTVL.

Remarks on this clonotype: Mismatch with germline at one junction end may stem from a read error. V usage is TRBV10-3 and J usage is TRBJ2-6; perhaps TRBD1 as D (5 bases). The CDR3 contains 13 residues. The germline gives CDR1 ENHRY, CDR2 SYGVKD. The CDR3 reads CAIGVSGANVLAF. The CDR3 nucleotides are TGTGCCATCGGGGTCTCTGGGGCTAACGTCCTGGCTTTC.

In the case of this clonotype: The limits of the CDR3 on the DNA are not certain, so only TCRdb's listed CDR3 is given. The chain recombines TRBV29-1 with TRBJ2-7; the table's D call, TRBD2, was not checked against the DNA. Germline-derived CDR1 and CDR2 are SQVTM and ANQGSEA. The CDR3 comprises 14 residues, both ends counted. CDR3 sequence reads: CNVGGGSGSYEQCF.

As regards this clonotype: Sequence at one end of the junction differs from germline and may be a read error. The chain carries TRBV29-1 and TRBJ2-3; a possible D gene is TRBD1 (5 bases). Germline lookup yields CDR1 SQVTM and CDR2 ANQGSEA. This CDR3 spans 14 amino acids. CDR3 protein: CRIESRDGTDTLYF. The CDR3 bases are TGCAGAATTGAAAGCAGGGATGGCACAGATACGCTGTATTTT.

Concerning this clonotype itself: At one of its ends the junction is not consistent with the germline gene, which may arise from a read error. The rearrangement joins TRBV28 to TRBJ2-6, with D possibly being TRBD1 (5 bases). The V gene's germline CDR1 is MDHEN and CDR2 SYDVKM. CDR3 length equals 15 residues. The CDR3 DNA sequence: TGTGCCAGCAGAAAAACCCACTCTGGGGCCAACGACCTGTCTTTC. The encoded protein is CASRKTHSGANDLSF. The full variable domain, in which reference TRBV28 and TRBJ2-6 provide the parts outside the CDR3, is DVKVTQSSRYLVKRTGEKVFLECVQDMDHENMFWYRQDPGLGLRLIYFSYDVKMKEKGDIPEGYSVSREKKERFSLILESASTNQTSMYLCASRKTHSGANDLSFGAGSRLTVL.

This clonotype occurred once. Relative to the germline gene, one junction end is altered; a read error may explain this. The chain carries TRBV6-5 and TRBJ1-4; D call uncertain. The CDR3 runs to 14 residues. Germline V gene lookup returns CDR1 MNHEY and CDR2 SVGAGI. This CDR3 is CVSRPVTTNEKLFF. The CDR3 DNA reads TGTGTCAGCAGGCCGGTTACAACTAATGAAAAACTGTTTTTT.

This clonotype was counted ten times or more. V gene TRBV7-8 combines with J gene TRBJ2-5, with D perhaps TRBD2 (5 bases). Deletions cut 1 base from V and 4 bases from J, with 13 bases between. Germline V gene sequence: CDR1 SGHVS, CDR2 FQNEAQ. This CDR3 has 15 amino acids. CDR3 in DNA: TGTGCCAGCAGCTTAGTCTCCGGGGAAAGAGAGACCCAGTACTTC. As protein: CASSLVSGERETQYF.

This clonotype has more than one count but fewer than ten. A junction end diverges from the germline sequence, so it may reflect a read error. The V call is TRBV11-2, the J call TRBJ2-3; 7 bases match TRBD1. CDR3 length: 14 amino acids. Per the germline V gene, CDR1 is SGHAT and CDR2 is FQNNGV. CDR3 residues: CTSSFRDSTDTQYF. The CDR3 region has the DNA TGTACCAGTAGCTTTCGGGACAGCACAGATACTCAGTATTTT.